The TCR beta chain described here comes from a study of blood T cell repertoires in COVID-19. For the study at large: Spain, Italy and the United States supplied samples that represented acute and convalescent COVID-19. Nucleic acid was either cDNA or gDNA, and it came from T cells, B-cell-depleted T cells, or PBMCs.

How the authors handled the data: Amplified reference gene primers provided the basis for estimating nucleated cell counts. Assay used: immunoSEQ multiplex PCR; TCRdb lists only in-frame clones, some missing. The V and J calls and clone size are taken from that table; D and trimming were inferred from the DNA. The data contain approximately 21,000 clones, around 70% of them seen just once; the ten biggest clones take up less than 20%. Trimming left V 0 bases short and J 0 bases short, with 15 bases between. The V gene's germline CDR1 is LGHNA and CDR2 YNFKEQ. The CDR3 length is 18 residues. This sequence was found in a human donor in a cohort sampled during active or convalescent COVID-19. The chain employs TRBV4-2 and TRBJ1-5; TRBD1 is a possible D gene (5 bases). The sequencing input was peripheral blood. CDR3 sequence: CASSQDHRQIVSNQPQHF. The CDR3 DNA is TGTGCCAGCAGCCAAGATCATCGACAGATCGTTAGCAATCAGCCCCAGCATTTT.